The 22 T cell receptor beta chains below all came from one sample that was sequenced in a study of Ad26.COV2.S vaccination and SARS-CoV-2 variants. Treatment specified: over 15 received Ad26.COV2.S at low or high dose, single or two shots; roughly five received placebo; per-sample allocation not given. Samples analyzed were those drawn on day 63 after the first vaccine or placebo injection. The repertoire was sequenced with immunoSEQ multiplex PCR; TCRdb's copy has only in-frame clones and lacks some. The sample has 350,000 to 400,000 clones, about 85% seen once. The starting material was peripheral blood, obtained in a trial of Ad26.COV2.S vaccine versus placebo. The receptors were sampled from a person aged 18-60 years who received the Ad26.COV2.S COVID-19 vaccine or a placebo.

The chain combines TRBV7-8 with TRBJ2-2; D gene ambiguous. This CDR3 contains 13 residues. Trimming shortened V by 2 bases and J by 10 bases, and 11 bases separated the two germline ends. From germline, CDR1 is SGHVS and CDR2 FQNEAQ. Written as DNA, the CDR3 is TGTGCCAGCAGCTTATCCCTGCCCGCGGAGCTGTTTTTT. Residues: CASSLSLPAELFF.

The J gene is TRBJ2-7, the V gene TRBV18; tentative D call: TRBD2 (5 bases). This CDR3 contains 15 residues. V shed 3 bases and J shed 4 bases, with 16 bases lying between them. Germline CDR1 and CDR2: KGHSH and LQKENI. CDR3 loop: CASSPRTDFSYEQYF. As DNA, the CDR3 is TGTGCCAGCTCACCCAGGACGGACTTCTCATACGAGCAGTACTTC.

This clone is a singleton in its sample. The chain joins TRBV29-1 to TRBJ2-3; 10 bases match TRBD2. The CDR3 spans 15 residues. The germline V gene has CDR1 SQVTM and CDR2 ANQGSEA. With V trimmed by 8 bases and J by 3 bases, 11 bases remained unmatched. In nucleotides, the CDR3 is TGCAGCACACGACTTTTTAGCGGGGGGACAGATACGCAGTATTTT. It yields the protein CSTRLFSGGTDTQYF.

This CDR3 reads CASSQRDTNYEQYF. The CDR3 DNA reads TGTGCCAGCAGCCAACGGGACACCAACTACGAGCAGTACTTC. The chain links TRBV3-1 (or the pseudogene TRBV3-2) to TRBJ2-7; possibly TRBD1 for D (6 bases). V was trimmed by 2 bases and J by 3 bases, leaving 11 bases between them. Germline values: CDR1 LGHDT, CDR2 YNNKEL (reference sequence). CDR3 length: 14 residues.

The chain has TRBV7-8 and TRBJ2-7, with D perhaps assigned TRBD1 or TRBD2 (6 bases each). CDR1 and CDR2 (germline): SGHVS, FQNEAQ. CDR3 length: 14 residues. The germline V and J ends were trimmed by 3 bases and 0 bases, with 9 bases remaining between them. CDR3 in DNA: TGTGCCAGCAGCTTCGAGGGGGGCTCCTACGAGCAGTACTTC. This gives the protein CASSFEGGSYEQYF.

The chain uses TRBV4-3 and TRBJ2-7, with TRBD2 identical over 7 bases. Germline V CDR1 and CDR2: LGHNA, YSLEER. V shed 0 bases, J shed 5 bases, and the junction held 7 bases outside the gene matches. This CDR3 has 15 amino acids. The CDR3 bases are TGCGCCAGCAGCCAAGATCGGGGAGGGTTCCACGAGCAGTACTTC. Encoded protein: CASSQDRGGFHEQYF.

V is TRBV3-1 (or the pseudogene TRBV3-2) and J is TRBJ2-2, with 9 bases fitting TRBD1. The germline V gene encodes CDR1 LGHDT and CDR2 YNNKEL (reference sequence). Trimming removed 4 bases from V and 6 bases from J; junction bases left unmatched: 9. This CDR3 is 16 amino acids long. In DNA form, the CDR3 reads TGTGCCAGCAGCCTGACAGGGGGAATTGTCGCCGGGGAGCTGTTTTTT. This encodes CASSLTGGIVAGELFF.

The rearrangement uses TRBV15 and TRBJ1-1; a weak D match, TRBD1 (5 bases). CDR1 is LNHNV and CDR2 is YYDKDF in the germline V gene (reference sequence). The V end was cut by 2 bases, the J end by 0 bases, with 7 bases between. The CDR3 spans 14 residues. The chain's CDR3 is CATSRKGMNTEAFF. DNA of the CDR3: TGTGCCACCAGCAGAAAGGGGATGAACACTGAAGCTTTCTTT.

The chain employs TRBV6-5 and TRBJ2-7, with D possibly being TRBD2 (5 bases). In germline, CDR1 is MNHEY, CDR2 SVGAGI. CDR3 size: 14 residues. V was pared by 6 bases and J by 0 bases, with 12 bases between. The CDR3 reads CASSRMGSSYEQYF. CDR3 bases: TGTGCCAGCAGCCGGATGGGGAGCTCCTACGAGCAGTACTTC.

V is TRBV29-1 and J is TRBJ1-2; D possibly corresponds to TRBD1 (6 bases). The ends were cut back, 6 bases at V and 3 bases at J, with 14 bases in the middle. The length of the CDR3 is 13 residues. Germline V gene data show CDR1 as SQVTM and CDR2 as ANQGSEA. The CDR3 DNA sequence: TGCAGCGTCGGGTTGGGGGCCTACTATGGCTACACCTTC. As protein: CSVGLGAYYGYTF. The variable domain in full, completed from reference TRBV29-1 and TRBJ1-2, reads SAVISQKPSRDICQRGTSLTIQCQVDSQVTMMFWYRQQPGQSLTLIATANQGSEATYESGFVIDKFPISRPNLTFSTLTVSNMSPEDSSIYLCSVGLGAYYGYTFGSGTRLTVV.

The chain joins TRBV19 to TRBJ1-2; D perhaps matches TRBD1 (6 bases). V gave up 6 bases and J gave up 8 bases, with 16 bases separating them. The CDR3 is 13 amino acids. The germline V gene encodes CDR1 LNHDA and CDR2 SQIVND (reference sequence). CDR3 in DNA: TGTGCCAGTAGCTCACAGGGTCCCAACGGCTACACCTTC. Its protein is CASSSQGPNGYTF.

The V and J genes are TRBV30 and TRBJ1-1; D remains ambiguous. This CDR3 has 13 amino acids. Trimming left V 0 bases short and J 8 bases short, with 13 bases between. Per the germline V gene, CDR1 is GTSNPN and CDR2 is SVGIG (reference sequence). The CDR3 loop reads CAWSVRPGGEAFF. CDR3 DNA sequence: TGTGCCTGGAGTGTACGTCCTGGTGGCGAAGCTTTCTTT.

The chain carries TRBV5-8 and TRBJ2-2; a possible D gene is TRBD2 (6 bases). Trimming removed 6 bases at V and 1 base at J, with 19 bases between. The CDR3 has 17 residues. Germline V lookup: CDR1 SGHTS, CDR2 YDEGEE. The CDR3 region is CASTSTPGLMNTGELFF. CDR3 DNA sequence: TGTGCCAGCACTTCGACGCCGGGACTGATGAACACCGGGGAGCTGTTTTTT.

This chain links TRBV10-3 with TRBJ1-2, with TRBD1 matching 9 bases. Germline CDR1 is ENHRY and CDR2 is SYGVKD. The trim removed 7 bases at V and 7 bases at J, leaving 10 bases unmatched. CDR3 length equals 14 residues. The DNA for the CDR3 is TGTGCCATCAAGAGGGACAGGGAAGGACGTGGCTACACCTTC. Its translation is CAIKRDREGRGYTF.

As for this clone: Other DNA sequences in the same sample also yield this CDR3. The gene calls are TRBV27 and TRBJ1-1; TRBD1 might be the D (5 bases). V was pared by 2 bases and J by 1 base, with 8 bases between. The CDR3 is made up of 14 amino acids. Germline CDR1 MNHEY, CDR2 SMNVEV (reference sequence). The CDR3 sequence: CASSLRGQNTEAFF. CDR3 nucleotide sequence: TGTGCCAGCAGTTTACGTGGACAGAACACTGAAGCTTTCTTT.

V and J are TRBV12-5 and TRBJ1-3, with a tentative D call TRBD1 (6 bases). V lost 5 bases and J 0 bases, leaving 14 bases between the germline ends. The CDR3 has 16 amino acids. From germline, CDR1 is LGHNT and CDR2 FRNRAP. The DNA for the CDR3 is TGTGCTAGTGGTACCGTGACAGGAGCCTCTGGAAACACCATATATTTT. This sequence encodes CASGTVTGASGNTIYF. Together with reference TRBV12-5 and TRBJ1-3, the CDR3 gives the full variable domain: DARVTQTPRHKVTEMGQEVTMRCQPILGHNTVFWYRQTMMQGLELLAYFRNRAPLDDSGMPKDRFSAEMPDATLATLKIQPSEPRDSAVYFCASGTVTGASGNTIYFGEGSWLTVV.

DNA of the CDR3: TGTGCCAGCAGCTCGGGACTAGCAGGTGCAGATACGCAGTATTTT. This sequence encodes CASSSGLAGADTQYF. This chain links TRBV7-2 with TRBJ2-3; 9 nucleotides match TRBD2. Germline V lookup: CDR1 SGHTA, CDR2 FQGNSA. J gave up 4 bases and V 4 bases, and 6 bases lay outside the gene matches. The CDR3 runs to 15 residues.

The V call is TRBV2, the J call TRBJ1-1, with 9 bases matching TRBD1. The CDR3 spans 13 residues. The germline V gene has CDR1 SNHLY and CDR2 FYNNEI. V lost 6 bases, J lost 5 bases, and 4 bases stayed unmatched. The CDR3 here is CASRETGGTEAFF. In DNA form, the CDR3 reads TGTGCCAGCAGGGAGACAGGGGGGACTGAAGCTTTCTTT.

The chain employs TRBV7-9 and TRBJ1-2; tentative D call: TRBD1 (6 bases). CDR3 size: 13 residues. V dropped 1 base and J dropped 8 bases, with 11 bases sitting between them. Germline values: CDR1 SEHNR, CDR2 FQNEAQ (reference sequence). CDR3 nucleotides: TGTGCCAGCAGCTTAGGGGTGACAGGAGGCTACACCTTC. It specifies CASSLGVTGGYTF.

The chain's CDR3 is CASSPTGTGEAFF. In DNA, the CDR3 is TGTGCCAGCAGCCCGACAGGGACGGGTGAAGCTTTCTTT. The genes are TRBV6-2 or TRBV6-3 and TRBJ1-1, with TRBD1 matching over 7 bases. The CDR3 loop spans 13 amino acids. CDR1 is MNHEY and CDR2 is SVGEGT in the germline V gene. J was trimmed by 7 bases and V by 6 bases; bases with no gene match: 8.

The chain recombines TRBV2 with TRBJ2-2, with 9 bases matching TRBD2. V was clipped by 4 bases and J by 1 base; unmatched bases: 1. The CDR3 extends over 15 amino acids. CDR1 is SNHLY, CDR2 FYNNEI, per germline. CDR3 bases: TGTGCCAGCAGTGTGACTAGCGGGAACACCGGGGAGCTGTTTTTT. Translated: CASSVTSGNTGELFF. The entire variable domain, with the rest obtained from reference TRBV2 and TRBJ2-2, is as follows: EPEVTQTPSHQVTQMGQEVILRCVPISNHLYFYWYRQILGQKVEFLVSFYNNEISEKSEIFDDQFSVERPDGSNFTLKIRSTKLEDSAMYFCASSVTSGNTGELFFGEGSRLTVL.

Note on this clone: The sample contains more than one DNA sequence encoding this CDR3. J is TRBJ1-5 and V is TRBV3-1 (or the pseudogene TRBV3-2); no clear D gene. The CDR3 is made up of 13 amino acids. Germline-derived CDR1 and CDR2 are LGHDT and YNNKEL (reference sequence). The V gene lost 1 base and the J gene lost 2 bases, with 3 bases spanning the gap. CDR3 loop: CASSQAGNQPQHF. CDR3 in DNA: TGTGCCAGCAGCCAAGCGGGCAATCAGCCCCAGCATTTT.